This passage covers 16 T cell receptor beta chains from one sample sequenced in a study of molecular identifiers for immune sequencing clone quantification. TCRdb independently ran MiXCR on the PCR reads; one entry per CDR3 protein. Among some 580,000 distinct CDR3 sequences listed, about 25% were seen once. The sample was naive CD8+ T cells from blood, with Jurkat cell RNA spiked in. Noted subset: FACS-sorted CD8+CD4-CCR7+CD45RA+ naive T cells. The source of these receptors is a human donor in good health. Some libraries in this study had Jurkat cell RNA spiked in.

Comments on this clonotype: This may arise from a read error, as a much more abundant clone is one base away. The chain links TRBV3-1 to TRBJ2-3; D remains unclear. Germline V CDR1 and CDR2: LGHDT, YNNKEL (reference sequence). V was pared by 4 bases and J by 5 bases, with 13 bases between. This CDR3 comprises 14 residues. CDR3 DNA sequence: TGTGCCAGCAGCCCGAATGAGATCATAGATACGCAGTATTTT. Protein: CASSPNEIIDTQYF.

The table lists this clonotype with a few counts. The chain recombines TRBV19 with TRBJ2-7, with unresolved D. CDR1 is LNHDA, CDR2 SQIVND, per germline (reference sequence). V dropped 3 bases and J dropped 5 bases, with 11 bases sitting between them. The CDR3 contains 13 residues. CDR3 sequence (DNA): TGTGCCAGTAGTATGTTCGACACAAACGAGCAGTACTTC. This gives the protein CASSMFDTNEQYF.

About this clonotype itself: One end of the junction does not line up with germline, which may come from a read error. The chain combines TRBV5-3 with TRBJ2-7; 8 positions agree with TRBD2. TRBV5-3 is an ORF; its function is uncertain. The CDR3 is made up of 14 amino acids. The CDR3 nucleotides are TGTGCCAGCAGCTCGGGAGGGGCTATCTACGAGCAGTACTTC. It translates to CASSSGGAIYEQYF.

For the CDR3, the DNA is TGTGCCAGCACTAGACCGAGGGACACCTCAGATACGCAGTATTTT. Encoded protein: CASTRPRDTSDTQYF. The V and J genes are TRBV2 and TRBJ2-3; D is perhaps TRBD1 (6 bases). This CDR3 is 15 amino acids long. Germline V gene sequence: CDR1 SNHLY, CDR2 FYNNEI. The germline V and J ends were trimmed by 7 bases and 4 bases, with 18 bases remaining between them.

The chain is built from TRBV30 and TRBJ2-7; D is unresolved. V was pared by 1 base and J by 2 bases, with 9 bases between. Germline V CDR1 and CDR2: GTSNPN, SVGIG (reference sequence). This CDR3 has 13 residues. The CDR3 DNA sequence: TGTGCCTGGAGTGGGGTCGTCCCCTACGAGCAGTACTTC. Translated, it gives CAWSGVVPYEQYF.

The chain has TRBV12-3 or TRBV12-4 and TRBJ2-1, with 10 bases aligning to TRBD2. After removal of 3 bases from V and 6 bases from J, the junction contained 8 bases not matched to a gene. CDR3 length: 16 amino acids. CDR3 region: CASSFRLAGVGNEQFF. CDR3 DNA sequence: TGTGCCAGCAGTTTTCGCCTAGCGGGAGTGGGCAATGAGCAGTTCTTC.

This clonotype has only a few counts. The chain links TRBV6-2 or TRBV6-3 to TRBJ1-5; D unresolved. The CDR3 loop spans 16 amino acids. Germline V gene sequence: CDR1 MNHEY, CDR2 SVGEGT. V dropped 1 base and J dropped 4 bases, with 14 bases sitting between them. CDR3 in DNA: TGTGCCAGCAGTTACTGGGAAACCGACCCTAATCAGCCCCAGCATTTT. It specifies CASSYWETDPNQPQHF.

This clonotype has more than one count but fewer than ten. V is TRBV19 and J is TRBJ1-1; D may be TRBD1 (6 bases). The CDR3 is 15 amino acids. Germline loops: CDR1 LNHDA, CDR2 SQIVND (reference sequence). Trimming cost V 3 bases and J 1 base, with 12 bases left between them. This chain's CDR3 is CASSISTTGNTEAFF. CDR3 sequence (DNA): TGTGCCAGTAGTATTTCCACGACAGGGAACACTGAAGCTTTCTTT.

This clonotype came up many times. The chain links TRBV4-3 to TRBJ2-7; D may match TRBD1 or TRBD2 (5 bases each). CDR1 is LGHNA and CDR2 is YSLEER in the germline V gene. The CDR3 is 14 amino acids. Trimming took 0 bases from V and 3 from J, leaving 9 bases between them. The CDR3 is CASSQDLGVYEQYF. Written as DNA, the CDR3 is TGCGCCAGCAGCCAAGATTTGGGGGTCTACGAGCAGTACTTC.

The chain recombines TRBV12-3 or TRBV12-4 with TRBJ2-3, with D perhaps TRBD1 (5 bases). The CDR3 consists of 14 residues. Trimming took 3 bases from V and 6 from J, leaving 13 bases between them. The CDR3 region has the DNA TGTGCCAGCAGTTTTGATAGGGGCCGGGATACGCAGTATTTT. Protein: CASSFDRGRDTQYF.

This clonotype was seen ten or more times. The chain couples TRBV7-6 to TRBJ1-4; tentatively, D is TRBD1 (5 bases). The germline V gene has CDR1 SGHVS and CDR2 FNYEAQ. V was shortened by 5 bases and J by 5 bases, with 12 bases between the two germline ends. The CDR3 spans 14 residues. The CDR3 spells CASSPRRGNEKLFF. Written as DNA, the CDR3 is TGTGCCAGCAGCCCGCGACGGGGGAATGAAAAACTGTTTTTT.

Concerning this clonotype: Possible read error: a much larger clone is one base away. Without the conserved terminal phenylalanine or tryptophan, this CDR3 likely stems from a read error. The rearrangement joins TRBV5-1 to TRBJ2-7; D not resolved. Germline CDR1 is SGHRS and CDR2 is YFSETQ. V lost 1 base to trimming and J lost 6 bases, with 14 bases between them. CDR3 length: 14 amino acids. Written as DNA, the CDR3 is TGCGCCAGCAGCTTGTTTCCGGATACACTCGAGCAGTACTCC. Translating it yields CASSLFPDTLEQYS.

The chain couples TRBV18 to TRBJ2-3, with D perhaps matching TRBD2 (6 bases). There are 15 residues in the CDR3. The V end was cut by 3 bases, the J end by 5 bases, with 15 bases between. Germline V lookup: CDR1 KGHSH, CDR2 LQKENI. CDR3 in amino acids: CASSPDGRWGDTQYF. The CDR3, as DNA: TGTGCCAGCTCACCGGACGGGAGATGGGGAGATACGCAGTATTTT.

The chain couples TRBV7-9 to TRBJ2-6, with D possibly being TRBD1 (6 bases). Trimming stripped 5 bases from V and 4 bases from J, with 12 bases between. The CDR3 spans 15 residues. CDR1 is SEHNR and CDR2 is FQNEAQ in the germline V gene (reference sequence). The CDR3 DNA reads TGTGCCAGCAGCCTCACAGGGCTGGGGGCCAACGTCCTGACTTTC. This codes for CASSLTGLGANVLTF. Full variable domain (missing parts from reference TRBV7-9 and TRBJ2-6): DTGVSQNPRHKITKRGQNVTFRCDPISEHNRLYWYRQTLGQGPEFLTYFQNEAQLEKSRLLSDRFSAERPKGSFSTLEIQRTEQGDSAMYLCASSLTGLGANVLTFGAGSRLTVL.

This clonotype was observed many times. This chain links TRBV6-5 with TRBJ2-7; D unresolved. Germline V lookup: CDR1 MNHEY, CDR2 SVGAGI. V lost 1 base and J lost 2, with 9 bases in between. The CDR3 extends over 14 amino acids. In DNA, the CDR3 is TGTGCCAGCAGTTACTTTTCAGGCGCCTACGAGCAGTACTTC. It is translated as CASSYFSGAYEQYF.

This clonotype was detected only a few times. The chain uses TRBV4-1 and TRBJ1-1; no definite D call. Germline loops: CDR1 MGHRA, CDR2 YSYEKL. The CDR3 sequence is 15 residues long. V gave up 0 bases and J gave up 0 bases, with 8 bases separating them. CDR3 in DNA: TGCGCCAGCAGCCAAGAGGTGGGCATGAACACTGAAGCTTTCTTT. Amino acid sequence: CASSQEVGMNTEAFF.